Presented here are 32 T cell receptor beta chains from one specimen sequenced in a study of cytomegalovirus exposure and HLA in healthy donors (dated by TCRdb to about 2017). Receptor libraries were prepared by the immunoSEQ multiplex PCR assay. Held by TCRdb, this immuneACCESS table contains in-frame sequences only and omits some clones. Under half of the omission traces to an unresolved V gene where checked; the cause of the rest is unknown. The sample table contains some 270,000 clones; only one count was recorded for 80% to 90% of them. Of the sample, around 1% falls within the top ten clones. The sequenced sample was PBMCs. The receptors derive from a woman younger than 30 in good health and CMV-seronegative.

This clone has just a few counts. This sequence joins TRBV14 and TRBJ1-6, with D unclear. The germline CDR1 and CDR2 sequences are SGHDN and FVKESK. V lost 2 bases, J lost 10 bases, and 9 bases lay in between. This CDR3 has 13 residues. In DNA, the CDR3 is TGTGCCAGCAGCCAAAATGCGCGCTCACCCCTCCACTTT. Translating gives CASSQNARSPLHF.

The rearrangement uses TRBV5-6 and TRBJ1-6, with a tentative D call TRBD1 (6 bases). Between the trimmed V and J ends, which lost 3 bases and 5 bases, there was a span of 12 bases. The length of the CDR3 is 15 residues. Germline V gene sequence: CDR1 SGHDT, CDR2 YYEEEE. Here the CDR3 DNA reads TGTGCCAGCAGCTGGGGGACACGGAATAATTCACCCCTCCACTTT. Encoded protein: CASSWGTRNNSPLHF.

In this sample, this clone turned up a few times. The V call is TRBV7-2, the J call TRBJ1-5; no definite D call. This CDR3 has 15 amino acids. Deletions cut 1 base from V and 7 bases from J, with 14 bases between. Germline CDR1 SGHTA, CDR2 FQGNSA. The CDR3 sequence is CASSLGAAGWQPQHF. CDR3 bases: TGTGCCAGCAGCTTAGGGGCAGCGGGTTGGCAGCCCCAGCATTTT.

This clone occurred a few times. The junction departs from germline at one end; a sequencing error may be responsible. The chain has TRBV30 and TRBJ2-7, with 7 positions matching TRBD1. Germline loops: CDR1 GTSNPN, CDR2 SVGIG (reference sequence). The CDR3 runs 12 residues. For the CDR3, the DNA is TGTGCCTGGAGTGTTTTCCCACAGGGGCCTAACTTC. This codes for CAWSVFPQGPNF.

The gene calls are TRBV30 and TRBJ1-2; D might be TRBD1 (6 bases). V was pared by 1 base and J by 3 bases, with 12 bases between. Germline CDR1 GTSNPN, CDR2 SVGIG (reference sequence). The CDR3 runs to 14 residues. The DNA of the CDR3 is TGTGCCTGGAGTGCGGGACATTCGGACTATGGCTACACCTTC. It codes for CAWSAGHSDYGYTF.

This CDR3 is CASSESSLHSGYTF. CDR3 sequence (DNA): TGCGCCAGCAGTGAGTCTAGTCTCCACAGTGGCTACACCTTC. This chain links TRBV10-1 with TRBJ1-2; D not resolved. The germline V gene has CDR1 WNHNN and CDR2 SYGVQD (reference sequence). The CDR3 is 14 amino acids. V lost 0 bases, J lost 7 bases, and 12 bases lay in between.

The CDR3 spells CAWESPVDRWDYGYTF. Here the CDR3 DNA reads TGTGCCTGGGAAAGTCCGGTGGACAGGTGGGACTATGGCTACACCTTC. The chain carries TRBV30 and TRBJ1-2; TRBD1 aligns across 7 bases. V lost 5 bases, J lost 3 bases, and 15 bases stayed unmatched. This CDR3 has 16 amino acids. Germline loops: CDR1 GTSNPN, CDR2 SVGIG (reference sequence).

V is TRBV7-8 and J is TRBJ2-7, with TRBD1 matching over 8 bases. The V and J ends lost 5 bases and 5 bases, in that order; junction bases with no gene match: 2. This CDR3 region has 12 residues. From germline, CDR1 is SGHVS and CDR2 FQNEAQ. CDR3 sequence: CASSETGDEQYF. CDR3 nucleotides: TGTGCCAGCAGCGAGACAGGGGACGAGCAGTACTTC.

The chain has TRBV6-1 and TRBJ1-6, with D possibly being TRBD1 (5 bases). The V and J ends lost 3 bases and 7 bases respectively, with 13 bases between them. Germline assignment: CDR1 MNHNS and CDR2 SASEGT. This CDR3 has 15 residues. CDR3 DNA: TGTGCCAGCAGTGAGCAGGGATCAGAGAATTCACCCCTCCACTTT. This translates into CASSEQGSENSPLHF.

This chain uses TRBV12-5 with TRBJ1-2; D unresolved. The CDR3 contains 17 residues. CDR1 is LGHNT, CDR2 FRNRAP, per germline. V was trimmed by 0 bases and J by 4 bases, leaving 18 bases between them. This CDR3 is CASGLVLGRTGTYGYTF. CDR3 in DNA: TGTGCTAGTGGTTTGGTACTTGGCAGGACGGGAACCTATGGCTACACCTTC.

The chain recombines TRBV7-8 with TRBJ2-5, with 11 bases aligning to TRBD2. The CDR3 consists of 14 residues. Trimming at V came to 5 bases and at J to 5 bases, leaving 4 bases not matched to a gene. Germline assignment: CDR1 SGHVS and CDR2 FQNEAQ. CDR3 coding DNA: TGTGCCAGCAGCACCAGACTAGCGGGGGAGACCCAGTACTTC. Its protein is CASSTRLAGETQYF.

This sequence joins TRBV25-1 and TRBJ2-7; 9 bases align to TRBD1. V shed 2 bases and J 3 bases; nucleotides not matched to a gene: 11. CDR1 and CDR2 (germline): MGHDK, SYGVNS. CDR3 length: 17 amino acids. The CDR3 coding sequence is TGTGCCAGCAGTGAACCACCGGGACAGGGTCCCTTCTACGAGCAGTACTTC. Its translation: CASSEPPGQGPFYEQYF.

The chain couples TRBV27 to TRBJ1-1; 8 bases fit TRBD1. V shed 5 bases and J 5 bases; nucleotides not matched to a gene: 7. The germline V gene encodes CDR1 MNHEY and CDR2 SMNVEV (reference sequence). The CDR3 has 14 residues. CDR3 in amino acids: CASSVQGEGTEAFF. The DNA for the CDR3 is TGTGCCAGCAGTGTACAGGGGGAAGGGACTGAAGCTTTCTTT.

The rearrangement uses TRBV29-1 and TRBJ1-5, with 7 bases fitting TRBD1. This CDR3 comprises 20 residues. CDR1 and CDR2 from the germline V gene are SQVTM and ANQGSEA. J was trimmed by 0 bases and V by 4 bases; bases with no gene match: 21. In nucleotides, the CDR3 is TGCAGCGTTGGTAGCGAGACAGGGACGGGGAAGGAGGGTAGCAATCAGCCCCAGCATTTT. This codes for CSVGSETGTGKEGSNQPQHF. Complete variable domain (other parts from reference TRBV29-1 and TRBJ1-5): SAVISQKPSRDICQRGTSLTIQCQVDSQVTMMFWYRQQPGQSLTLIATANQGSEATYESGFVIDKFPISRPNLTFSTLTVSNMSPEDSSIYLCSVGSETGTGKEGSNQPQHFGDGTRLSIL.

The chain couples TRBV6-1 to TRBJ2-7; the D gene is possibly TRBD2 (6 bases). This CDR3 has 14 residues. V was cut by 4 bases and J by 3 bases, with 13 bases left in between. Germline V lookup: CDR1 MNHNS, CDR2 SASEGT. In nucleotides, the CDR3 is TGTGCCAGCAGTGCCAACCGGGGGATCTACGAGCAGTACTTC. This translates into CASSANRGIYEQYF.

The rearrangement links TRBV10-3 to TRBJ1-3, with a weak D call TRBD1 (6 bases). CDR1 and CDR2 (germline): ENHRY, SYGVKD. V shed 1 base and J shed 0 bases, with 13 bases lying between them. CDR3 length: 17 residues. The CDR3 bases are TGTGCCATCAGTGAGTTGGACAGCTCGAGCTCTGGAAACACCATATATTTT. Translated: CAISELDSSSSGNTIYF.

The rearrangement joins TRBV27 to TRBJ1-2; possible D gene TRBD1, 5 bases. This CDR3 contains 12 residues. Per the germline V gene, CDR1 is MNHEY and CDR2 is SMNVEV (reference sequence). Between the trimmed V and J ends, which lost 6 bases and 8 bases, there was a span of 13 bases. CDR3 in amino acids: CASSTGGWGYTF. CDR3 DNA: TGTGCCAGCAGCACGGGGGGTTGGGGCTACACCTTC.

This chain uses TRBV2 with TRBJ2-3; tentatively, D is TRBD1 (6 bases). Germline CDR1 reads SNHLY; CDR2 reads FYNNEI. The CDR3 sequence is 13 residues long. Trimming took off 10 bases at V and 0 bases at J, with 11 bases between the two ends. CDR3 sequence: CATSGQSTDTQYF. CDR3 in DNA: TGTGCCACCTCGGGACAAAGCACAGATACGCAGTATTTT.

The chain carries TRBV25-1 and TRBJ1-1; TRBD1 aligns across 7 bases. This CDR3 has 13 amino acids. V dropped 3 bases and J dropped 5; count of bases not matched to a gene: 3. Germline CDR1 is MGHDK and CDR2 is SYGVNS. CDR3: CASSETGTTEAFF. CDR3 nucleotides: TGTGCCAGCAGTGAGACAGGGACTACTGAAGCTTTCTTT.

J is TRBJ1-5 and V is TRBV28, with D possibly being TRBD1 (5 bases). The CDR3 consists of 13 residues. Germline CDR1 is MDHEN and CDR2 is SYDVKM. Trimming took off 3 bases at V and 4 bases at J, with 7 bases between the two ends. The CDR3 is CASSLGRNQPQHF. In nucleotides, the CDR3 is TGTGCCAGCAGTTTGGGGCGGAATCAGCCCCAGCATTTT.

The chain uses TRBV10-3 and TRBJ2-5, with D possibly TRBD2 on 5 matching bases. V was shortened by 3 bases and J by 5 bases, with 13 bases between the two germline ends. This CDR3 has 14 residues. In germline, CDR1 is ENHRY, CDR2 SYGVKD. The CDR3 loop is CAISDGWSGETQYF. CDR3 nucleotide sequence: TGTGCCATCAGTGACGGCTGGAGCGGCGAGACCCAGTACTTC.

The chain is built from TRBV29-1 and TRBJ1-2; D remains unclear. With 3 bases removed from V and 8 bases from J, the gap between germline ends came to 10 bases. The CDR3 has 11 amino acids. CDR1 and CDR2 from the germline V gene are SQVTM and ANQGSEA. Written as DNA, the CDR3 is TGCAGCGTTGAGGGGAGTCGGGGCTACACCTTC. As protein: CSVEGSRGYTF.

The chain combines TRBV27 with TRBJ1-4; D possibly corresponds to TRBD1 (6 bases). In germline, CDR1 is MNHEY, CDR2 SMNVEV (reference sequence). Trimming cost V 4 bases and J 6 bases, with 9 bases left between them. This CDR3 comprises 13 residues. The CDR3 sequence is CASSSDRDEKLFF. CDR3 DNA sequence: TGTGCCAGCAGTTCGGACAGAGATGAAAAACTGTTTTTT.

This clone has a handful of counts. CDR3 in amino acids: CASSSGTGIWNSPLHF. The DNA for the CDR3 is TGTGCCAGCAGCTCCGGGACAGGGATTTGGAATTCACCCCTCCACTTT. The chain couples TRBV7-9 to TRBJ1-6; 9 bases are a match to TRBD1. CDR1 and CDR2 (germline): SEHNR, FQNEAQ (reference sequence). The CDR3 spans 16 residues. Trimming cost V 4 bases and J 7 bases; bases outside gene matches: 8.

The rearrangement links TRBV5-4 to TRBJ2-7, with D possibly being TRBD1 (6 bases). The CDR3 runs to 15 residues. CDR1 SGHNT and CDR2 YYREEE come from the germline V gene (reference sequence). Trimming pared 4 bases from V and 0 bases from J, leaving 14 bases between. CDR3 DNA sequence: TGTGCCAGCAGCAAGACAGGATTTAGCTCCTACGAGCAGTACTTC. Translating gives CASSKTGFSSYEQYF. The full variable domain, rest sourced from reference TRBV5-4 and TRBJ2-7, is ETGVTQSPTHLIKTRGQQVTLRCSSQSGHNTVSWYQQALGQGPQFIFQYYREEENGRGNFPPRFSGLQFPNYSSELNVNALELDDSALYLCASSKTGFSSYEQYFGPGTRLTVT.

The V gene is TRBV25-1, the J gene TRBJ1-5, with D maybe TRBD1 (6 bases). The germline V gene has CDR1 MGHDK and CDR2 SYGVNS. Trimming pared 6 bases from V and 4 bases from J, leaving 13 bases between. The CDR3 extends over 14 amino acids. CDR3 sequence reads: CASSRTGNNQPQHF. DNA of the CDR3: TGTGCCAGCAGCAGAACAGGGAATAATCAGCCCCAGCATTTT.

The chain carries TRBV6-5 and TRBJ1-1; TRBD1 agrees at 8 bases. The CDR3 extends over 15 amino acids. The ends lost 4 bases at V and 4 bases at J; junction bases unmatched: 8. Germline V gene sequence: CDR1 MNHEY, CDR2 SVGAGI. CDR3 DNA sequence: TGTGCCAGCAGTTTTAGGACAGGGAGGAGCACTGAAGCTTTCTTT. This codes for CASSFRTGRSTEAFF.

The chain employs TRBV5-1 and TRBJ2-5; TRBD2 matches at 9 bases. Germline CDR1 and CDR2: SGHRS and YFSETQ. Losses at the gene ends were 2 bases for V and 6 bases for J; bases not matched to a gene: 11. The CDR3 is 16 amino acids. CDR3 sequence reads: CASSLWLAGFVKTQYF. The CDR3 DNA reads as TGCGCCAGCAGCTTATGGCTAGCGGGATTTGTAAAGACCCAGTACTTC.

In regard to this clone: Other DNA sequences in this sample translate to the same CDR3. The chain has TRBV28 and TRBJ2-7, with a weak D call TRBD2 (6 bases). Between the trimmed V and J ends, which lost 1 base and 0 bases, there was a span of 7 bases. From germline, CDR1 is MDHEN and CDR2 SYDVKM. This CDR3 spans 14 amino acids. CDR3: CASSLYGSSYEQYF. The CDR3 nucleotides are TGTGCCAGCAGTTTATACGGGAGCTCCTACGAGCAGTACTTC. The full variable domain, in which reference TRBV28 and TRBJ2-7 provide the parts outside the CDR3, is DVKVTQSSRYLVKRTGEKVFLECVQDMDHENMFWYRQDPGLGLRLIYFSYDVKMKEKGDIPEGYSVSREKKERFSLILESASTNQTSMYLCASSLYGSSYEQYFGPGTRLTVT.

The rearrangement links TRBV30 to TRBJ2-2; 8 positions match TRBD2. V dropped 5 bases and J dropped 3; count of bases not matched to a gene: 5. Germline loops: CDR1 GTSNPN, CDR2 SVGIG (reference sequence). The CDR3 is made up of 14 amino acids. This chain's CDR3 is CAWGAGAHTGELFF. CDR3 nucleotides: TGTGCCTGGGGAGCGGGAGCGCACACCGGGGAGCTGTTTTTT.

This chain links TRBV2 with TRBJ2-2, with 11 bases aligning to TRBD1. Trimming took 4 bases from V and 4 from J; bases not matched to a gene: 5. CDR3 size: 16 residues. The germline CDR1 and CDR2 sequences are SNHLY and FYNNEI. DNA for the CDR3: TGTGCCAGCAGTGCCGGGACAGGGGGGATCACCGGGGAGCTGTTTTTT. Residues: CASSAGTGGITGELFF. Combining the CDR3 with reference TRBV2 and TRBJ2-2 gives the whole variable domain EPEVTQTPSHQVTQMGQEVILRCVPISNHLYFYWYRQILGQKVEFLVSFYNNEISEKSEIFDDQFSVERPDGSNFTLKIRSTKLEDSAMYFCASSAGTGGITGELFFGEGSRLTVL.

The gene calls are TRBV27 and TRBJ2-7; 9 positions match TRBD1. V was pared by 3 bases and J by 5 bases, with 5 bases of the junction left unmatched. Germline V gene data show CDR1 as MNHEY and CDR2 as SMNVEV (reference sequence). The CDR3 totals 14 residues. The CDR3 is CASSFGTGIDEQYF. CDR3 nucleotides: TGTGCCAGCAGTTTCGGGACAGGGATCGACGAGCAGTACTTC.